This T cell receptor (beta chain) was profiled in a study of blood T cell repertoires in COVID-19. Across the whole study: COVID-19 samples collected from the United States, Italy and Spain covered acute and convalescent phases. From T cells, B-cell-depleted T cells, or PBMCs came the material, which was cDNA or gDNA.

Authors' processing steps: It was from reference gene primer amplification that nucleated cell counts were estimated. Sequencing used immunoSEQ multiplex PCR; TCRdb keeps in-frame clones, though not all of them. That table gives V, J and clone size, and the DNA gave D and trimming. The sample consists of 70,000 or so clones, about four fifths of them appearing once. The ends were cut back, 0 bases at V and 6 bases at J, with 14 bases in the middle. Germline V CDR1 and CDR2: LGHDT, YNNKEL (reference sequence). CDR3 length: 15 amino acids. This TCR came from a human donor in a cohort sampled during active COVID-19. Sequencing input: peripheral blood. The chain is built from TRBV3-1 (or the pseudogene TRBV3-2) and TRBJ1-1, with D possibly being TRBD1 (5 bases). The DNA for the CDR3 is TGTGCCAGCAGCCAAGAGGGTTGGGACTTGCCTGAAGCTTTCTTT. It is translated as CASSQEGWDLPEAFF.